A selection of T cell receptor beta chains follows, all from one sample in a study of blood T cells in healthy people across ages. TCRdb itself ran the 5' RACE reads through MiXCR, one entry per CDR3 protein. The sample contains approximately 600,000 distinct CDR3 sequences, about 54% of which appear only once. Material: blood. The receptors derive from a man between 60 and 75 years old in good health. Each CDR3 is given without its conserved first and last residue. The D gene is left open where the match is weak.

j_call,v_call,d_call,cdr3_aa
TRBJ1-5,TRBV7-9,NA,ASTLGTAYNQPQH
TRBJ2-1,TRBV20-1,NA,SARGPGSSYNEQF
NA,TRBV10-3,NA,AISPREAAYNEQY
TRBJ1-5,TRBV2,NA,ASSEAQGGNQPQH
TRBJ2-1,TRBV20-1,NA,SASGAPGDEQF
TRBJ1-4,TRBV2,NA,ASSAQTSVEKLF
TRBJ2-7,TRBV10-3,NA,ALGSGTYEQY
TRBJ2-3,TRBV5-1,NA,ASSLGTREDTQY
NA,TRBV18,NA,ASSLGQGPYNEQY
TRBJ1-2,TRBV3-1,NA,ASSPRTGRASGYT
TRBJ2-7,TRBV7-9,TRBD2,ASSPLGGSGNEQY
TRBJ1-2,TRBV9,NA,ASSRGAGDGYT
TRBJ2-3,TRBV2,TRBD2,ASSEDVGLPPDTQY
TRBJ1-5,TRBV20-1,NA,SARRGPSNQPQH
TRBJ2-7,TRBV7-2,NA,ASSSWTLNPYEQY
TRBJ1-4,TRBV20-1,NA,SARGDPGEKLF
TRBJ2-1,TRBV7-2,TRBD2,ASSLGGDYYNEQF
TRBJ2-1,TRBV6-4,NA,ASSDSGGQVDEQF
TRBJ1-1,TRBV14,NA,ASNAGLNTEAF
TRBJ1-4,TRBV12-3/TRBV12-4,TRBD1,ASRGTDNEKLF
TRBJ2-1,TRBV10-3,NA,AISYPAADNEQF
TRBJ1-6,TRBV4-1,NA,ASSQDLGGETHNSPLH
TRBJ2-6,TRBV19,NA,ASSLRVPYSEANVLT
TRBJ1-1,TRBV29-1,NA,SVESLGDTEAF
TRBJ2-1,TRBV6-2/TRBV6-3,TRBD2,ASTSRGGRGLPFEQF
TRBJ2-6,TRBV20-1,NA,SAYPGHSGANVLT
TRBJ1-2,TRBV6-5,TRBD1,ASRPSGQPGYGYT
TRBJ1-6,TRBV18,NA,ASSPTSPSPLH
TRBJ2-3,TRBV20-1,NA,SATHSSTQY
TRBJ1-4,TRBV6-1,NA,ASSAQGRTNEKLF
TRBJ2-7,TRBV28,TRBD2,ASSTGGNSYEQY
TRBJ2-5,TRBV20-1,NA,SARVGLAMETQY
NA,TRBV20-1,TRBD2,SASAGTSGRDEQY